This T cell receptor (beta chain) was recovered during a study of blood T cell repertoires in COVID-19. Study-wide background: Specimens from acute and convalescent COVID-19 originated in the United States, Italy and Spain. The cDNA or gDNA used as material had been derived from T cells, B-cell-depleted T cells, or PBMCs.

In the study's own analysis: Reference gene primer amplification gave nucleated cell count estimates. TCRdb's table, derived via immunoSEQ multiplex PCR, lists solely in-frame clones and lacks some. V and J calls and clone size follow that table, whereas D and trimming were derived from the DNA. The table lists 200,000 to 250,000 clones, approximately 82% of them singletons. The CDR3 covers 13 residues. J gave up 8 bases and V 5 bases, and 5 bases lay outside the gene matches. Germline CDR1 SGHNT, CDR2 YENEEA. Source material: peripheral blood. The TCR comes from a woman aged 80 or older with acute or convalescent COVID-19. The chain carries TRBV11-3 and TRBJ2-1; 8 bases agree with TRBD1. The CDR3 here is CASSQGASYEQFF. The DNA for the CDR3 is TGTGCCAGCAGCCAGGGGGCTAGCTATGAGCAGTTCTTC.